A selection of T cell receptor beta chains follows, all from one sample in a study of beta chain features in type 1 diabetes. Using immunoSEQ multiplex PCR, the repertoire was profiled, and TCRdb retains in-frame clones only, with some absent. Of 200,000 to 250,000 clones listed, less than 35% were seen once; the top ten hold 3% to 4%. Sequenced: central memory CD4+ T cells from blood. Receptors originate from a young man in good health. The CDR3 runs from the conserved cysteine through the conserved F or W. Each record gives: clone size, J gene, V gene, D gene, CDR3 DNA, CDR3 protein. The D gene is left open where the match is weak. Expanded clones are given a class, and other clones once, few, many or no size at all.

clone size: -; J gene: TRBJ1-2; V gene: TRBV6-5; D gene: -; CDR3 DNA: TGTGCCAGCAGTTACTCGGACTATGGCTACACCTTC; CDR3 protein: CASSYSDYGYTF
clone size: -; J gene: TRBJ2-1; V gene: TRBV7-8; D gene: -; CDR3 DNA: TGTGCCAGCAGCTTAGTTCGGGGTTACAATGAGCAGTTCTTC; CDR3 protein: CASSLVRGYNEQFF
clone size: -; J gene: TRBJ2-1; V gene: TRBV5-4; D gene: -; CDR3 DNA: TGTGCCAGCAGCTTGGAGGCAAGGGCAGATGAGCAGTTCTTC; CDR3 protein: CASSLEARADEQFF
clone size: -; J gene: TRBJ1-1; V gene: TRBV29-1; D gene: -; CDR3 DNA: TGCAGCCAAAACGGGCAGCTCGAGATGAACACTGAAGCTTTCTTT; CDR3 protein: CSQNGQLEMNTEAFF
clone size: few; J gene: TRBJ2-2; V gene: TRBV7-9; D gene: -; CDR3 DNA: TGTGCCAGCAGCACCCAGCAGGGTCCCGGGGAGCTGTTTTTT; CDR3 protein: CASSTQQGPGELFF
clone size: -; J gene: TRBJ2-7; V gene: TRBV15; D gene: TRBD1; CDR3 DNA: TGTGCCACCAGCAAATCCGGGACAGGGGGCTACGAGCAGTACTTC; CDR3 protein: CATSKSGTGGYEQYF
clone size: many; J gene: TRBJ2-3; V gene: TRBV29-1; D gene: TRBD2; CDR3 DNA: TGCAGCGCCCGCACGGGACTAGCGGGCACAGATACGCAGTATTTT; CDR3 protein: CSARTGLAGTDTQYF
clone size: many; J gene: TRBJ2-3; V gene: TRBV5-4; D gene: -; CDR3 DNA: TGTGCCAGCAGCTTTGACGGGGCACGCGGGACAGATACGCAGTATTTT; CDR3 protein: CASSFDGARGTDTQYF
clone size: few; J gene: TRBJ1-1; V gene: TRBV10-3; D gene: TRBD1; CDR3 DNA: TGTGCCATCAGGGCTCCGACAGGGTGGAACACTGAAGCTTTCTTT; CDR3 protein: CAIRAPTGWNTEAFF
clone size: few; J gene: TRBJ2-6; V gene: TRBV11-2; D gene: TRBD2; CDR3 DNA: TGTGCCAGCAGCTTCAGCGGGAGGAGCTCTGGGGCCAACGTCCTGACTTTC; CDR3 protein: CASSFSGRSSGANVLTF
clone size: few; J gene: TRBJ1-6; V gene: TRBV5-6; D gene: -; CDR3 DNA: TGTGCCAGCCGTGTCATGACCTATAATTCACCCCTCCACTTT; CDR3 protein: CASRVMTYNSPLHF